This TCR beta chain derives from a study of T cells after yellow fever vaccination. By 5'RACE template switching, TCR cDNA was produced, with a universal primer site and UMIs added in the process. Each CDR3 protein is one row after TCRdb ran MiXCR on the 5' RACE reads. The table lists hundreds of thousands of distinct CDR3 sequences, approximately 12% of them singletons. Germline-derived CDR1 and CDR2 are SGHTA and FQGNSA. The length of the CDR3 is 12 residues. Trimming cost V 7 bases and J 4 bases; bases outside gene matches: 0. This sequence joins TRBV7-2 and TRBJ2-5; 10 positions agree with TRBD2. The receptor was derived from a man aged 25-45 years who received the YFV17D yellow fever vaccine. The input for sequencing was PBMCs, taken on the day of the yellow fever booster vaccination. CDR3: CASKREGETQYF. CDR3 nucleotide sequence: TGTGCCAGCAAGCGGGAGGGAGAGACCCAGTACTTC.